These T cell receptor beta chains were read from a single sample in a study of blood T cells in healthy people across ages. TCRdb reprocessed the 5' RACE reads with MiXCR, giving one entry per CDR3 protein. The sample shows about 570,000 distinct CDR3 sequences, roughly 29% of them seen only once. Sequencing was carried out using blood. The receptors here all came from a woman in her 70s in good health. Each CDR3 is given with its conserved first and last residue. A D gene is named only where the DNA matches it firmly. Clone size is shown for a subset of rows, as once, few, many or a class of expanded clone.

v_call,d_call,j_call,clone_size,cdr3_aa,cdr3_nt
TRBV5-1,-,TRBJ2-5,few,CASSLEGRKPWGQETQYF,TGCGCCAGCAGCTTGGAAGGCAGGAAACCATGGGGCCAAGAGACCCAGTACTTC
TRBV14,TRBD1,TRBJ1-1,-,CASSQPIETGGSPVAFF,TGTGCCAGCAGCCAACCAATTGAGACAGGGGGCTCACCGGTCGCTTTCTTT
TRBV6-2/TRBV6-3,TRBD1,TRBJ2-1,-,CASSRISGGNHVDEQFF,TGTGCCAGCAGCCGCATTTCAGGGGGTAACCATGTGGATGAGCAGTTCTTC
TRBV2,-,TRBJ1-1,-,CASSETGQSQAFF,TGTGCCAGCAGTGAAACAGGACAGTCCCAAGCTTTCTTT
TRBV7-9,-,TRBJ1-2,few,CASSLQGKELGGYTF,TGTGCCAGCAGCTTACAGGGGAAAGAGCTAGGAGGCTACACCTTC
TRBV6-4,-,TRBJ2-1,few,CASSGPLVGEQFF,TGTGCCAGCAGTGGACCCTTAGTAGGTGAGCAGTTCTTC
TRBV28,TRBD1,TRBJ2-6,few,CASRRTGFSSGANVLTF,TGTGCCAGCAGGAGGACAGGTTTTTCCTCTGGGGCCAACGTCCTGACTTTC
TRBV9,-,TRBJ2-7,-,CASSVVADSYEQYF,TGTGCCAGCAGCGTAGTGGCAGACTCCTACGAGCAGTACTTC
TRBV28,TRBD1,TRBJ2-3,few,CASIGTGTGGADTQYF,TGTGCCAGCATCGGAACCGGGACAGGGGGCGCAGATACGCAGTATTTT
TRBV7-3,TRBD1,TRBJ1-1,few,CASSPSTGALFF,TGTGCCAGCAGCCCCTCAACAGGGGCTCTTTTCTTT
TRBV4-3,-,TRBJ1-4,-,CASSQTERSEKLFF,TGCGCCAGCAGCCAAACAGAACGTAGTGAAAAACTGTTTTTT
TRBV5-1,TRBD1,TRBJ1-1,many,CASCEAGGLTEAFF,TGCGCCAGCTGTGAAGCAGGGGGATTGACTGAAGCTTTCTTT
TRBV11-2,-,TRBJ2-7,-,CASSLVVGAYEQYF,TGTGCCAGCAGCTTAGTTGTGGGGGCCTACGAGCAGTACTTC
TRBV20-1,TRBD2,TRBJ2-7,few,CSARDLSGGAVSYEQYF,TGCAGTGCTAGAGATCTTTCGGGAGGGGCGGTATCCTACGAGCAGTACTTC
TRBV3-1,TRBD1,TRBJ2-3,-,CASSQEGSGGTQYF,TGTGCCAGCAGCCAAGAGGGGTCAGGGGGAACGCAGTATTTT
TRBV5-6,-,TRBJ2-5,few,CASSSRLRRRAKETQYF,TGTGCCAGCAGCTCCAGACTACGGCGTCGGGCAAAAGAGACCCAGTACTTC
TRBV7-9,-,TRBJ1-1,few,CASSLSSRTEAFF,TGTGCCAGCAGCTTATCCTCCCGGACTGAAGCTTTCTTT
TRBV19,TRBD1,TRBJ1-2,-,CASTLQGLLDGYTF,TGTGCCAGTACCCTACAGGGGCTTTTGGATGGCTACACCTTC
TRBV7-2,TRBD2,TRBJ2-4,-,CASSFGLAGVKNIQYF,TGTGCCAGCAGCTTTGGACTAGCGGGCGTCAAAAACATTCAGTACTTC
TRBV15,TRBD1,TRBJ1-3,few,CATRPGQPGNTIYF,TGTGCCACCAGGCCGGGACAGCCGGGAAACACCATATATTTT
TRBV5-1,-,TRBJ1-1,-,CASSLDIGGNTEAFF,TGCGCCAGCAGCTTGGATATAGGGGGAAACACTGAAGCTTTCTTT
TRBV6-1,-,TRBJ2-7,few,CASSDQFSYEQYF,TGTGCCAGCAGTGATCAGTTTTCCTACGAGCAGTACTTC
TRBV6-2/TRBV6-3,-,TRBJ1-1,-,CASLAEKAFF,TGTGCCAGCCTGGCGGAAAAAGCTTTCTTT
TRBV7-2,-,TRBJ2-7,few,CASSSSYRYEQYF,TGTGCCAGCAGCTCAAGCTACCGATACGAGCAGTACTTC
TRBV20-1,-,TRBJ1-2,-,CSAPTPTGYGYTF,TGCAGTGCTCCTACTCCGACAGGTTATGGCTACACCTTC
TRBV7-2,-,TRBJ2-5,-,CASSFLGTEETQYF,TGTGCCAGCAGCTTCCTGGGGACCGAAGAGACCCAGTACTTC
TRBV4-2,-,TRBJ2-1,once,CASSQVSVFHSGDEQFF,TGTGCCAGCAGCCAAGTTTCGGTCTTCCATTCGGGCGATGAGCAGTTCTTC
TRBV27,TRBD1,TRBJ2-5,few,CASKSWGQGAGEQYF,TGTGCCAGCAAAAGCTGGGGACAGGGGGCGGGGGAGCAGTACTTC
TRBV12-3/TRBV12-4,-,TRBJ2-2,few,CATSRQGNTGELFF,TGTGCCACCTCCAGGCAGGGGAACACCGGGGAGCTGTTTTTT
TRBV6-4,-,TRBJ2-3,few,CASSDAGSDTQYF,TGTGCCAGCAGTGACGCTGGGTCAGATACGCAGTATTTT